The 9 T cell receptor beta chains below were found in one sample sequenced in a study of blood T cell repertoires in COVID-19. TCRdb's copy holds only in-frame clones and misses some; the assay was immunoSEQ multiplex PCR. The data show approximately 260,000 clones, with approximately 83% seen just once and roughly 11% held by the top ten. Sequenced: peripheral blood. Receptors originate from a woman in her sixties or seventies with acute or convalescent COVID-19.

The sample holds a few counts of this clone. The chain recombines TRBV3-1 (or the pseudogene TRBV3-2) with TRBJ2-2; D may be TRBD1 (6 bases). CDR1 and CDR2 (germline): LGHDT, YNNKEL (reference sequence). The V and J ends lost 2 bases and 7 bases respectively, with 14 bases between them. This CDR3 contains 15 residues. The CDR3 nucleotides read TGTGCCAGCAGCCAAAGGGGGATAGCAGACGGGGAGCTGTTTTTT. Translating it yields CASSQRGIADGELFF.

The CDR3: CAIRGGIGEKLFF. The DNA of the CDR3 is TGTGCCATCAGGGGGGGAATTGGTGAAAAACTGTTTTTT. V gene TRBV10-3 combines with J gene TRBJ1-4, with TRBD1 as a possible D gene (5 bases). The CDR3 extends over 13 amino acids. Germline CDR1 ENHRY, CDR2 SYGVKD. V lost 6 bases to trimming and J lost 7 bases, with 12 bases between them.

The CDR3 nucleotides are TGTGCCAGCAGCACCTGGACAGGGCGGGGGACTGAAGCTTTCTTT. This translates into CASSTWTGRGTEAFF. The rearrangement links TRBV5-5 to TRBJ1-1; TRBD1 matches 8 bases. CDR1 is SGHKS, CDR2 YYEKEE, per germline (reference sequence). The CDR3 covers 15 residues. Trimming cost V 4 bases and J 5 bases; bases outside gene matches: 10.

The rearrangement joins TRBV7-9 to TRBJ1-2; D possibly corresponds to TRBD1 (6 bases). Germline values: CDR1 SEHNR, CDR2 FQNEAQ (reference sequence). V shed 5 bases and J shed 0 bases, with 13 bases lying between them. The CDR3 is 15 residues long. CDR3 region: CASSLERGSNYGYTF. CDR3 bases: TGTGCCAGCAGCCTAGAAAGGGGGTCTAACTATGGCTACACCTTC.

The chain employs TRBV7-6 and TRBJ1-4; 7 bases fit TRBD1. V was clipped by 4 bases and J by 7 bases; unmatched bases: 9. CDR1 and CDR2 from the germline V gene are SGHVS and FNYEAQ. This CDR3 is 15 amino acids long. DNA of the CDR3: TGTGCCAGCAGCTCCCCAACAGGGGCGGGTGAAAAACTGTTTTTT. It codes for CASSSPTGAGEKLFF.

V gene TRBV1 combines with J gene TRBJ1-1; TRBD1 is taken as the D call from the table, unchecked against the DNA. TRBV1 has pseudogene status. CDR3 length equals 9 residues. In DNA form, the CDR3 reads TGCACCAGCAGCCAATCGGACAGGTTT. As protein: CTSSQSDRF.

This chain joins TRBV19 and TRBJ1-5, with TRBD1 as a possible D gene (6 bases). The V end lost 6 bases, the J end lost 6 bases, and 21 bases lay between the germline ends. The V gene's germline CDR1 is LNHDA and CDR2 SQIVND (reference sequence). The CDR3 has 16 residues. The CDR3 coding sequence is TGTGCCAGTAGCCTATCTTCCAGGGGATCGCGTCAGCCCCAGCATTTT. It translates to CASSLSSRGSRQPQHF.

This clone was found a few times. The same CDR3 arises from other DNA sequences in this sample as well. V is TRBV5-1 and J is TRBJ2-5; D not resolved. Germline lookup yields CDR1 SGHRS and CDR2 YFSETQ. V lost 0 bases to trimming and J lost 1 base, with 7 bases between them. This CDR3 is 14 amino acids long. The CDR3 DNA reads TGCGCCAGCAGCTTGGTGGGCTCCCAAGAGACCCAGTACTTC. Translated, it gives CASSLVGSQETQYF.

The CDR3 sequence is CATRGQGSAGYTF. In nucleotides, the CDR3 is TGTGCCACCAGGGGACAGGGCTCCGCTGGCTACACCTTC. The chain combines TRBV24-1 with TRBJ1-2, with 9 bases that match TRBD1. V shed 7 bases and J 7 bases; nucleotides not matched to a gene: 6. The CDR3 is 13 amino acids. CDR1 KGHDR and CDR2 SFDVKD come from the germline V gene.